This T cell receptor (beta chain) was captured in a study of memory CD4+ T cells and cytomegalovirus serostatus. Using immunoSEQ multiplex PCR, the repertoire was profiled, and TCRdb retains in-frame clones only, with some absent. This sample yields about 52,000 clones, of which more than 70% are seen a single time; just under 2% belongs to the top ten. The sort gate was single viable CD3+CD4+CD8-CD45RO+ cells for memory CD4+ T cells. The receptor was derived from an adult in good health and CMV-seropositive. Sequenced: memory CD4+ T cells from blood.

CDR3 coding DNA: TGTGCCAGTAACCTGCAGGCGGGGGTTTCCTACAATGAGCAGTTCTTC. This translates into CASNLQAGVSYNEQFF. The chain joins TRBV19 to TRBJ2-1; 7 bases align to TRBD2. The CDR3 covers 16 residues. Per the germline V gene, CDR1 is LNHDA and CDR2 is SQIVND (reference sequence). The trim removed 7 bases at V and 1 base at J, leaving 10 bases unmatched.